A single sample is the source of the 25 T cell receptor beta chains below, sequenced in a study of T cells in Graves' hyperthyroidism and ophthalmopathy. The source material, RNA transcripts, was used to amplify TCR beta CDR3 regions. TCR CDR3 regions were first amplified by RT-PCR with HTBI primers. Each CDR3 protein is one row after TCRdb ran MiXCR on the multiplex PCR reads. The sample carries 450,000 to 600,000 distinct CDR3 sequences, just under 20% recorded once. Material for sequencing was blood. Receptors were obtained from a man in his forties with Graves' ophthalmopathy.

The count of this clonotype is one. The chain combines TRBV14 with TRBJ1-1, with a tentative D call TRBD1 (6 bases). Germline V gives CDR1 SGHDN, CDR2 FVKESK. V lost 2 bases, J lost 1 base, and 11 bases lay in between. This CDR3 region has 15 residues. In nucleotides, the CDR3 is TGTGCCAGCAGCCAATATACAGGGCCGAACACTGAAGCTTTCTTT. This gives the protein CASSQYTGPNTEAFF.

In its sample, this clonotype was seen once. V is TRBV25-1 and J is TRBJ1-1; D is possibly TRBD1 (5 bases). V lost 1 base and J 5 bases, leaving 14 bases between the germline ends. The CDR3 has 15 amino acids. CDR1 MGHDK and CDR2 SYGVNS come from the germline V gene. This CDR3 reads CASSEFGQKRTEAFF. The CDR3 region has the DNA TGTGCCAGCAGTGAATTTGGACAAAAAAGGACTGAAGCTTTCTTT.

This clonotype was picked up many times. The J gene is TRBJ2-1, the V gene TRBV5-1; 8 nucleotides agree with TRBD1. Looked up from germline, CDR1 is SGHRS and CDR2 is YFSETQ. The CDR3 length is 15 residues. V gave up 4 bases and J gave up 6 bases; unmatched junction bases: 9. For the CDR3, the DNA is TGCGCCAGCAGCCTCACCTCCACAGGGGGCAATGAGCAGTTCTTC. Translated: CASSLTSTGGNEQFF.

This clonotype has only a few counts. The V call is TRBV24-1, the J call TRBJ1-1; D not resolved. V shed 4 bases and J shed 5 bases, with 10 bases lying between them. There are 13 residues in the CDR3. Germline V lookup: CDR1 KGHDR, CDR2 SFDVKD. This CDR3 reads CATSDRSKTEAFF. DNA for the CDR3: TGTGCCACCAGTGACCGCAGCAAAACTGAAGCTTTCTTT.

This clonotype was counted a few times. The chain uses TRBV3-1 and TRBJ2-3; tentative D call: TRBD1 (7 bases). Trimming removed 6 bases from V and 0 bases from J, with 13 bases in between. Looked up from germline, CDR1 is LGHDT and CDR2 is YNNKEL (reference sequence). This CDR3 contains 15 residues. CDR3 region: CASRRDSPSTDTQYF. In DNA form, the CDR3 reads TGTGCCAGCAGGCGGGACAGTCCTAGCACAGATACGCAGTATTTT.

V gene TRBV2 combines with J gene TRBJ2-2; tentative D call: TRBD2 (6 bases). This CDR3 has 14 residues. Per germline, CDR1 SNHLY and CDR2 FYNNEI. Trimming removed 10 bases at V and 3 bases at J, with 15 bases between. The CDR3 is CAIHRGGYTGELFF. CDR3 DNA sequence: TGTGCCATACATAGGGGAGGTTACACCGGGGAGCTGTTTTTT.

This chain uses TRBV5-1 with TRBJ2-3; TRBD2 matches 12 bases. The CDR3 length is 15 residues. CDR1 is SGHRS and CDR2 is YFSETQ in the germline V gene. After removal of 4 bases from V and 7 bases from J, the junction contained 7 bases not matched to a gene. The CDR3 protein is CASSPTSGGGNTQYF. CDR3 nucleotide sequence: TGCGCCAGCAGCCCGACTAGCGGGGGAGGCAATACGCAGTATTTT. Using reference TRBV5-1 and TRBJ2-3 for the parts outside the CDR3, the full variable domain is KAGVTQTPRYLIKTRGQQVTLSCSPISGHRSVSWYQQTPGQGLQFLFEYFSETQRNKGNFPGRFSGRQFSNSRSEMNVSTLELGDSALYLCASSPTSGGGNTQYFGPGTRLTVL.

This clonotype was detected a few times. V gene TRBV9 combines with J gene TRBJ2-7, with D hard to call. The V gene lost 4 bases and the J gene lost 0 bases, with 8 bases spanning the gap. CDR3 length: 13 amino acids. Per the germline V gene, CDR1 is SGDLS and CDR2 is YYNGEE. The CDR3 DNA sequence: TGTGCCAGCAGCTCTATGGACTCCTACGAGCAGTACTTC. Translated, it gives CASSSMDSYEQYF.

The chain carries TRBV28 and TRBJ2-1, with D perhaps TRBD1 (5 bases). The CDR3 spans 15 residues. Germline V gene data show CDR1 as MDHEN and CDR2 as SYDVKM. V was shortened by 6 bases and J by 4 bases, with 16 bases between the two germline ends. For the CDR3, the DNA is TGTGCCAGCAGCCTGCAGGGTGATCTTTACAATGAGCAGTTCTTC. It specifies CASSLQGDLYNEQFF.

This clonotype was recorded a few times. This rearrangement joins TRBV5-1 to TRBJ1-2, with D maybe TRBD1 (5 bases). V lost 0 bases and J 6 bases, leaving 15 bases between the germline ends. From germline, CDR1 is SGHRS and CDR2 YFSETQ. The CDR3 consists of 15 residues. The CDR3 sequence is CASSLGPGMIDGYTF. CDR3 nucleotide sequence: TGCGCCAGCAGCTTGGGTCCAGGGATGATCGATGGCTACACCTTC.

This clonotype appeared many times. The V gene is TRBV11-2, the J gene TRBJ2-3, with 10 nucleotides matching TRBD2. This CDR3 region has 18 residues. The V gene end was trimmed by 2 bases and the J gene end by 0 bases; junction bases not matched to a gene: 8. The germline gives CDR1 SGHAT, CDR2 FQNNGV. This CDR3 is CASSLRVAGGRSTDTQYF. CDR3 DNA sequence: TGTGCCAGCAGCTTACGGGTAGCGGGGGGACGAAGCACAGATACGCAGTATTTT.

This clonotype was seen only a few times. The chain couples TRBV6-2 or TRBV6-3 to TRBJ2-1; 8 bases agree with TRBD2. This CDR3 contains 14 residues. The V segment lost 8 bases and the J segment 4 bases; nucleotides outside the gene matches: 7. Germline V gives CDR1 MNHEY, CDR2 SVGEGT. CDR3 DNA: TGTGCCAGCGGAAGGGCTAGCGGGTACAATGAGCAGTTCTTC. Protein sequence: CASGRASGYNEQFF.

The chain has TRBV7-2 and TRBJ2-7; D call uncertain. The V end was cut by 5 bases, the J end by 2 bases, with 13 bases between. The CDR3 is 14 residues long. Germline-derived CDR1 and CDR2 are SGHTA and FQGNSA. CDR3: CASSPPEFAYEQYF. CDR3 sequence (DNA): TGTGCCAGCAGCCCCCCTGAGTTCGCCTACGAGCAGTACTTC.

This clonotype was seen many times. V gene TRBV6-2 or TRBV6-3 combines with J gene TRBJ2-5; 8 bases agree with TRBD2. The CDR3 contains 14 residues. V lost 3 bases, J lost 4 bases, and 4 bases stayed unmatched. CDR1 and CDR2 (germline): MNHEY, SVGEGT. The chain's CDR3 is CASSYRLAGETQYF. The CDR3 DNA follows: TGTGCCAGCAGTTATCGGCTAGCGGGAGAGACCCAGTACTTC.

The chain combines TRBV7-8 with TRBJ1-2; TRBD1 matches at 7 bases. V was pared by 1 base and J by 5 bases, with 4 bases of the junction left unmatched. CDR1 and CDR2 (germline): SGHVS, FQNEAQ. The CDR3 is made up of 14 amino acids. The chain's CDR3 is CASSLGQGFYGYTF. The CDR3 DNA is TGTGCCAGCAGCTTAGGACAGGGATTTTATGGCTACACCTTC.

The chain joins TRBV4-3 to TRBJ2-6, with D perhaps given as TRBD1 or TRBD2 (5 bases each). The CDR3 loop spans 17 amino acids. The V gene lost 0 bases and the J gene lost 0 bases, with 9 bases spanning the gap. Germline V CDR1 and CDR2: LGHNA, YSLEER. The CDR3 nucleotides read TGCGCCAGCAGCCAAGAACGAGGGGACTCTGGGGCCAACGTCCTGACTTTC. This gives the protein CASSQERGDSGANVLTF.

The V gene is TRBV20-1, the J gene TRBJ2-5; D is unclear. Trimming removed 3 bases at V and 3 bases at J, with 8 bases between. Per the germline V gene, CDR1 is DFQATT and CDR2 is SNEGSKA (reference sequence). The CDR3 sequence is 12 residues long. The CDR3 coding sequence is TGCAGTGCTAGTTCCACTGAAGAGACCCAGTACTTC. Amino acid sequence: CSASSTEETQYF.

The chain has TRBV7-9 and TRBJ2-7; 9 nucleotides align to TRBD2. The CDR3 totals 15 residues. The J segment lost 2 bases and the V segment lost 6 bases, leaving 8 bases of the junction unmatched. Per germline, CDR1 SEHNR and CDR2 FQNEAQ (reference sequence). CDR3 amino acids: CASSSRTSATYEQYF. DNA for the CDR3: TGTGCCAGCAGTTCCCGGACTAGCGCGACCTACGAGCAGTACTTC.

Many counts were recorded for this clonotype. The chain is built from TRBV2 and TRBJ2-7; tentatively, D is TRBD1 (7 bases). Deletions cut 6 bases from V and 4 bases from J, with 16 bases between. Germline loops: CDR1 SNHLY, CDR2 FYNNEI. This CDR3 comprises 14 residues. CDR3 residues: CASRTRGPFYEQYF. The CDR3, as DNA: TGTGCCAGCAGGACTAGGGGGCCTTTTTACGAGCAGTACTTC.

This clonotype was recorded at least ten times. This chain connects TRBV5-1 to TRBJ1-1; 8 positions match TRBD1. The germline CDR1 and CDR2 sequences are SGHRS and YFSETQ. Trimming took 0 bases from V and 4 from J; bases not matched to a gene: 2. The CDR3 extends over 14 amino acids. The CDR3 loop is CASSLGTGFTEAFF. In DNA, the CDR3 is TGCGCCAGCAGCTTGGGGACAGGGTTCACTGAAGCTTTCTTT.

The chain has TRBV7-2 and TRBJ2-2, with D perhaps TRBD1 (5 bases). CDR1 and CDR2 from the germline V gene are SGHTA and FQGNSA. V was clipped by 5 bases and J by 6 bases, with 13 bases between them. The CDR3 runs to 14 residues. The CDR3, as DNA: TGTGCCAGCAGCCGCGATCAGGGTTCCGGGGAGCTGTTTTTT. This gives the protein CASSRDQGSGELFF. Looking up the rest from reference TRBV7-2 and TRBJ2-2 gives the full variable domain: GAGVSQSPSNKVTEKGKDVELRCDPISGHTALYWYRQSLGQGLEFLIYFQGNSAPDKSGLPSDRFSAERTGGSVSTLTIQRTQQEDSAVYLCASSRDQGSGELFFGEGSRLTVL.

V gene TRBV4-2 combines with J gene TRBJ2-7, with 9 positions matching TRBD2. V shed 5 bases and J 7 bases; nucleotides not matched to a gene: 12. There are 15 residues in the CDR3. Germline CDR1 and CDR2: LGHNA and YNFKEQ. CDR3 DNA: TGTGCCAGCAGCTCTATAGCGGGAGATGGGTGGGAGCAGTACTTC. This encodes CASSSIAGDGWEQYF.

This chain connects TRBV14 to TRBJ1-6, with D hard to call. CDR3 length: 13 residues. Germline V CDR1 and CDR2: SGHDN, FVKESK. V was clipped by 4 bases and J by 7 bases, with 8 bases between them. CDR3 amino acids: CASSPSQNSPLHF. In nucleotides, the CDR3 is TGTGCCAGCAGCCCCTCCCAAAATTCACCCCTCCACTTT.

This clonotype occurred many times. V and J are TRBV3-1 and TRBJ2-5; D tentatively fits TRBD1 or TRBD2 (5 bases each). There are 16 residues in the CDR3. Germline lookup yields CDR1 LGHDT and CDR2 YNNKEL (reference sequence). Trimming removed 1 base from V and 4 bases from J, with 16 bases in between. Written as DNA, the CDR3 is TGTGCCAGCAGCCAAGGGGACGGAGGCGTGATAGAGACCCAGTACTTC. Its translation: CASSQGDGGVIETQYF.

This clonotype was seen many times. CDR3 residues: CAWSRINYGYTF. As DNA, the CDR3 is TGTGCCTGGAGTAGGATAAACTATGGCTACACCTTC. This sequence joins TRBV30 and TRBJ1-2; D gene ambiguous. The CDR3 is 12 residues long. Germline values: CDR1 GTSNPN, CDR2 SVGIG (reference sequence). V was shortened by 2 bases and J by 2 bases, with 6 bases between the two germline ends. Combining the CDR3 with reference TRBV30 and TRBJ1-2 gives the whole variable domain SQTIHQWPATLVQPVGSPLSLECTVEGTSNPNLYWYRQAAGRGLQLLFYSVGIGQISSEVPQNLSASRPQDRQFILSSKKLLLSDSGFYLCAWSRINYGYTFGSGTRLTVV.